The following is a TCR beta chain sequence with its context. The antigen is undetermined. These data originate in a study of Graves' ophthalmopathy and Graves' hyperthyroidism. Study conclusions and caveats: The model predicted progression of ophthalmopathy with a sensitivity of roughly 69%, and its specificity was 72% to 85%.

CDR3 length: 15 residues. V lost 7 bases and J lost 1; bases outside the gene matches: 8. Germline V gene lookup returns CDR1 LNHDA and CDR2 SQIVND (reference sequence). Amplification from RNA transcripts yielded the TCR beta CDR3 regions. An opening RT-PCR round employed HTBI primers and preceded a second-round multiplex PCR. TCRdb reprocessed the multiplex PCR reads with MiXCR, giving one entry per CDR3 protein. The table records 600,000 to 950,000 distinct CDR3 sequences, roughly two fifths of them present only once. Pregnant or lactating patients and those with other autoimmune diseases or uncontrolled infections were excluded.

The chain links TRBV19 to TRBJ2-7; 9 nucleotides align to TRBD1. This TCR came from an adult man with Graves' ophthalmopathy. Sequencing input: peripheral blood. The CDR3 spells CASTTGTGPSYEQYF. For the CDR3, the DNA is TGTGCCAGTACAACCGGGACAGGGCCTTCCTACGAGCAGTACTTC.